The 29 T cell receptor beta chains in this list originate from one sample, sequenced in a study of cytomegalovirus exposure and HLA in healthy donors. PCR involved 60 Vbeta and 13 Jbeta primers. Using immunoSEQ multiplex PCR, the repertoire was profiled, and TCRdb retains in-frame clones only, with some absent. The sample consists of about 130,000 clones, about 10% of them appearing once. The specimen sequenced was PBMCs. The receptors originated from a woman aged 18-35 years in good health and CMV-seropositive.

The genes are TRBV19 and TRBJ1-5; TRBD1 might be the D (5 bases). Germline assignment: CDR1 LNHDA and CDR2 SQIVND (reference sequence). There are 16 residues in the CDR3. The V end was cut by 5 bases, the J end by 7 bases, with 21 bases between. The CDR3 coding sequence is TGTGCCAGTAGTCCCTGGGGGGGTTTTCAGGGCCAGCCCCAGCATTTT. Translation: CASSPWGGFQGQPQHF.

The V and J genes are TRBV11-2 and TRBJ2-7; 8 nucleotides match TRBD2. CDR3 length: 14 residues. Germline V CDR1 and CDR2: SGHAT, FQNNGV. The ends lost 3 bases at V and 2 bases at J; junction bases unmatched: 3. CDR3 residues: CASSFLAGPYEQYF. The CDR3 nucleotides are TGTGCCAGCAGCTTTCTAGCGGGCCCCTACGAGCAGTACTTC.

This clone was picked up a small number of times. V usage is TRBV6-5 and J usage is TRBJ2-2; tentative D call: TRBD2 (5 bases). V gave up 8 bases and J gave up 5 bases, with 15 bases separating them. Per the germline V gene, CDR1 is MNHEY and CDR2 is SVGAGI. The CDR3 is 14 amino acids. The CDR3 DNA reads TGTGCCAGCCCGGGAAATTGGGCTACCGGGGAGCTGTTTTTT. This codes for CASPGNWATGELFF.

This clone was found a few times. The CDR3 sequence: CASSRWTSGRDDEQFF. For the CDR3, the DNA is TGCGCCAGCAGCCGCTGGACTAGCGGGAGGGATGATGAGCAGTTCTTC. This sequence joins TRBV5-1 and TRBJ2-1, with TRBD2 identical over 15 bases. CDR3 length: 16 residues. V was clipped by 4 bases and J by 8 bases; unmatched bases: 7. Germline-derived CDR1 and CDR2 are SGHRS and YFSETQ.

The V gene is TRBV6-1, the J gene TRBJ1-2; D call uncertain. The CDR3 runs to 16 residues. V lost 0 bases, J lost 3 bases, and 14 bases lay in between. CDR1 MNHNS and CDR2 SASEGT come from the germline V gene. CDR3 region: CASSEAQRTRDYGYTF. The CDR3 nucleotides read TGTGCCAGCAGTGAAGCGCAAAGGACTCGGGACTATGGCTACACCTTC.

This clone was picked up a small number of times. The chain carries TRBV7-2 and TRBJ2-1; 10 bases map to TRBD2. The length of the CDR3 is 15 residues. Looked up from germline, CDR1 is SGHTA and CDR2 is FQGNSA. V lost 5 bases, J lost 6 bases, and 7 bases stayed unmatched. The CDR3 DNA is TGTGCCAGCAGCCCGGGACTAGCGACATCCAATGAGCAGTTCTTC. Amino acids: CASSPGLATSNEQFF.

V gene TRBV5-1 combines with J gene TRBJ1-1, with a tentative D call TRBD1 (5 bases). CDR1 SGHRS and CDR2 YFSETQ come from the germline V gene. This CDR3 is 16 amino acids long. V dropped 3 bases and J dropped 0 bases, with 15 bases sitting between them. CDR3 in amino acids: CASSSGLGWVNTEAFF. The CDR3 DNA follows: TGCGCCAGCAGCTCGGGACTCGGCTGGGTGAACACTGAAGCTTTCTTT.

This clone was observed a handful of times. V usage is TRBV2 and J usage is TRBJ1-2, with 11 bases lining up with TRBD1. Per the germline V gene, CDR1 is SNHLY and CDR2 is FYNNEI. This CDR3 is 14 amino acids long. V was clipped by 6 bases and J by 4 bases; unmatched bases: 4. CDR3 DNA: TGTGCCAGCAGGCGGGACAGGGGGTTCTATGGCTACACCTTC. This encodes CASRRDRGFYGYTF.

The rearrangement joins TRBV28 to TRBJ1-6; D possibly corresponds to TRBD1 (5 bases). The CDR3 is 15 amino acids. V was cut by 10 bases and J by 5 bases, with 18 bases left in between. Germline-derived CDR1 and CDR2 are MDHEN and SYDVKM. The CDR3 sequence: CATWTRQPNNSPLHF. The CDR3 coding sequence is TGTGCCACCTGGACGAGACAGCCGAATAATTCACCCCTCCACTTT.

The chain uses TRBV10-3 and TRBJ1-3, with D unclear. CDR1 and CDR2 (germline): ENHRY, SYGVKD. With 3 bases removed from V and 0 bases from J, the gap between germline ends came to 9 bases. The CDR3 has 15 residues. This CDR3 is CAISEFGGSGNTIYF. The CDR3 DNA follows: TGTGCCATCAGTGAATTTGGAGGCTCTGGAAACACCATATATTTT.

The gene calls are TRBV5-4 and TRBJ2-7, with TRBD2 identical over 13 bases. J gave up 3 bases and V 4 bases, and 10 bases lay outside the gene matches. The CDR3 has 17 amino acids. From germline, CDR1 is SGHNT and CDR2 YYREEE (reference sequence). DNA of the CDR3: TGTGCCAGCAGCAAAACCGGGACTAGCGGGAAAGTCTACGAGCAGTACTTC. It translates to CASSKTGTSGKVYEQYF. Variable domain in full (rest from reference TRBV5-4 and TRBJ2-7): ETGVTQSPTHLIKTRGQQVTLRCSSQSGHNTVSWYQQALGQGPQFIFQYYREEENGRGNFPPRFSGLQFPNYSSELNVNALELDDSALYLCASSKTGTSGKVYEQYFGPGTRLTVT.

This clone was observed a few times. The chain combines TRBV15 with TRBJ2-7; 8 nucleotides match TRBD1. V dropped 5 bases and J dropped 2; count of bases not matched to a gene: 8. The germline CDR1 and CDR2 sequences are LNHNV and YYDKDF (reference sequence). The CDR3 extends over 15 amino acids. The CDR3 sequence is CATSHGQGRAYEQYF. The CDR3 nucleotides are TGTGCCACCAGCCATGGACAGGGTAGGGCCTACGAGCAGTACTTC.

CDR3 protein: CASSLNYNEQFF. The CDR3 DNA is TGTGCCAGCAGCCTAAATTACAATGAGCAGTTCTTC. This chain connects TRBV9 to TRBJ2-1; D not resolved. The germline V gene encodes CDR1 SGDLS and CDR2 YYNGEE. V was pared by 4 bases and J by 4 bases, with 6 bases between. The length of the CDR3 is 12 residues.

The CDR3 DNA reads TGTGCCAGCTCACCGCGGGGAAGCACAGATACGCAGTATTTT. This gives the protein CASSPRGSTDTQYF. The J gene is TRBJ2-3, the V gene TRBV18, with a possible D match to TRBD2 (6 bases). The germline gives CDR1 KGHSH, CDR2 LQKENI. There are 14 residues in the CDR3. V lost 3 bases and J lost 0, with 7 bases in between.

The genes are TRBV9 and TRBJ2-3, with D hard to call. V was shortened by 0 bases and J by 0 bases, with 5 bases between the two germline ends. This CDR3 contains 14 residues. Germline V lookup: CDR1 SGDLS, CDR2 YYNGEE. The CDR3 DNA reads TGTGCCAGCAGCGTAGTCGGGAGCACAGATACGCAGTATTTT. Protein product: CASSVVGSTDTQYF. The entire variable domain, with the rest obtained from reference TRBV9 and TRBJ2-3, is as follows: DSGVTQTPKHLITATGQRVTLRCSPRSGDLSVYWYQQSLDQGLQFLIQYYNGEERAKGNILERFSAQQFPDLHSELNLSSLELGDSALYFCASSVVGSTDTQYFGPGTRLTVL.

V usage is TRBV19 and J usage is TRBJ2-1; D not resolved. The V gene lost 3 bases and the J gene lost 7 bases, with 7 bases spanning the gap. Germline V gives CDR1 LNHDA, CDR2 SQIVND (reference sequence). This CDR3 is built from 12 residues. Written as DNA, the CDR3 is TGTGCCAGTAGTATCTCCTTGAATGAGCAGTTCTTC. This gives the protein CASSISLNEQFF.

The gene calls are TRBV28 and TRBJ2-1; D might be TRBD1 (6 bases). This CDR3 contains 16 residues. V was clipped by 4 bases and J by 1 base, with 14 bases between them. The germline V gene encodes CDR1 MDHEN and CDR2 SYDVKM. CDR3 coding DNA: TGTGCCAGCAGTTCCCAGGGGACCTCTTCCTACAATGAGCAGTTCTTC. It specifies CASSSQGTSSYNEQFF.

A few counts support this clone. This chain connects TRBV5-1 to TRBJ2-5; 9 bases fit TRBD2. V shed 3 bases, J shed 2 bases, and the junction held 8 bases outside the gene matches. This CDR3 spans 16 amino acids. Germline CDR1 reads SGHRS; CDR2 reads YFSETQ. The CDR3 DNA follows: TGCGCCAGCAGCTCCGGGACTAGCAGTAAACAAGAGACCCAGTACTTC. Translating it yields CASSSGTSSKQETQYF.

J is TRBJ1-3 and V is TRBV29-1; D unclear. Germline V CDR1 and CDR2: SQVTM, ANQGSEA. The V end was cut by 5 bases, the J end by 2 bases, with 10 bases between. This CDR3 contains 13 residues. The CDR3 here is CSVLISAGNTIYF. The CDR3 DNA reads TGCAGCGTTTTAATTAGCGCTGGAAACACCATATATTTT.

The J gene is TRBJ2-5, the V gene TRBV12-2; the table's D call of TRBD2 was not tested on the DNA. TRBV12-2 represents a pseudogene. This CDR3 is built from 17 residues. CDR3 loop: CASRLARLSRVLETQYF. The CDR3 DNA is TGTGCAAGTCGCTTAGCGCGTCTGTCGCGGGTTTTAGAGACCCAGTACTTC.

This clone appeared a few times. CDR3 DNA: TGTGCCATCAGTGGGACAGAAGAGTTGAATCAGCCCCAGCATTTT. Translating it yields CAISGTEELNQPQHF. The chain recombines TRBV10-3 with TRBJ1-5, with D perhaps TRBD1 (6 bases). CDR1 is ENHRY, CDR2 SYGVKD, per germline. This CDR3 is 15 amino acids long. The V gene lost 4 bases and the J gene lost 4 bases, with 14 bases spanning the gap.

V gene TRBV12-2 combines with J gene TRBJ2-1; the D call in the table, TRBD2, was not verified against the DNA. TRBV12-2 is recorded as a pseudogene. This CDR3 has 17 amino acids. The CDR3 coding sequence is TGTGCAAGTCGCTTTACAGGGGCGGTGAGCGGGAGGTGTGAGCAGTTCTTC. This translates into CASRFTGAVSGRCEQFF.

This clone has just a few counts. The CDR3 here is CASSGETSGTYEQYF. The CDR3 coding sequence is TGTGCCAGCAGTGGAGAGACTAGCGGGACCTACGAGCAGTACTTC. The chain employs TRBV6-1 and TRBJ2-7, with 11 positions matching TRBD2. The CDR3 runs 15 residues. Trimming at V came to 4 bases and at J to 2 bases, leaving 4 bases not matched to a gene. Per germline, CDR1 MNHNS and CDR2 SASEGT.

This chain joins TRBV30 and TRBJ1-2, with TRBD1 matching over 7 bases. CDR1 is GTSNPN, CDR2 SVGIG, per germline (reference sequence). This CDR3 has 15 amino acids. The J segment lost 6 bases and the V segment lost 3 bases, leaving 13 bases of the junction unmatched. CDR3: CAWRQPGRGWDGYTF. CDR3 bases: TGTGCCTGGAGGCAACCCGGCAGGGGGTGGGATGGCTACACCTTC.

Remarks on this clone: The junction differs from germline at one of its ends, possibly a read error. The rearrangement joins TRBV28 to TRBJ1-3, with no clear D. The CDR3 is made up of 16 amino acids. CDR1 and CDR2 (germline): MDHEN, SYDVKM. The CDR3 region has the DNA TGTGCCAGCAGATTATCCCCTTCGGTCTCTGGAAACACCATATATTTT. This sequence encodes CASRLSPSVSGNTIYF.

This clone occurred a few times. The rearrangement links TRBV6-1 to TRBJ2-1, with D possibly TRBD1 on 6 matching bases. This CDR3 is built from 13 residues. V was trimmed by 5 bases and J by 9 bases, leaving 14 bases between them. In germline, CDR1 is MNHNS, CDR2 SASEGT. The CDR3 DNA reads as TGTGCCAGCAGTCCCACAGGGTTTGGTGAGCAGTTCTTC. Its translation: CASSPTGFGEQFF.

This clone has just a few counts. J is TRBJ2-5 and V is TRBV10-3; a weak D match, TRBD1 (5 bases). This CDR3 is built from 13 residues. Per germline, CDR1 ENHRY and CDR2 SYGVKD. V was clipped by 8 bases and J by 5 bases, with 15 bases between them. The CDR3 is CAIGETAPETQYF. CDR3 DNA: TGTGCCATCGGCGAGACAGCTCCGGAGACCCAGTACTTC.

This clone showed up just once. The chain recombines TRBV7-9 with TRBJ2-7; 7 bases are a match to TRBD2. Germline-derived CDR1 and CDR2 are SEHNR and FQNEAQ (reference sequence). V lost 4 bases, J lost 2 bases, and 2 bases stayed unmatched. The CDR3 covers 13 residues. CDR3 nucleotides: TGTGCCAGCAGCTCCAGCGGGGCCTACGAGCAGTACTTC. Translated, it gives CASSSSGAYEQYF.

This clone showed up just a few times. The CDR3 loop is CASGVGLSYEQYF. In DNA form, the CDR3 reads TGTGCCAGCGGGGTGGGACTTTCCTACGAGCAGTACTTC. The chain uses TRBV11-2 and TRBJ2-7; possible D gene TRBD2, 6 bases. Germline V gene lookup returns CDR1 SGHAT and CDR2 FQNNGV. The CDR3 spans 13 residues. V lost 8 bases and J 1 base, leaving 12 bases between the germline ends.